The clone carrying this T cell receptor (beta chain) was seen at least ten times. Sorting isolated naive CD8 T cells as CD8+CD4-CCR7+CD45RA+ events. A single record per CDR3 protein comes from TCRdb applying MiXCR to the PCR reads. The repertoire holds about 640,000 distinct CDR3 sequences, with 15% to 20% as singletons. The sample comes from a study of molecular identifiers for immune sequencing clone quantification. V lost 2 bases to trimming and J lost 1 base, with 9 bases between them. Germline assignment: CDR1 LGHNA and CDR2 YSLEER. The CDR3 consists of 15 residues. This chain connects TRBV4-3 to TRBJ2-1, with D unresolved. The sequencing sample was made of naive CD8+ T cells from blood, with Jurkat cell RNA spiked in. Noted subset: FACS-sorted CD8+CD4-CCR7+CD45RA+ naive T cells. The receptor comes from a human donor in good health. Some libraries in this study had Jurkat cell RNA spiked in. The CDR3 nucleotides read TGCGCCAGCAGCCAAACTCCAGTATCCTACAATGAGCAGTTCTTC. This sequence encodes CASSQTPVSYNEQFF.